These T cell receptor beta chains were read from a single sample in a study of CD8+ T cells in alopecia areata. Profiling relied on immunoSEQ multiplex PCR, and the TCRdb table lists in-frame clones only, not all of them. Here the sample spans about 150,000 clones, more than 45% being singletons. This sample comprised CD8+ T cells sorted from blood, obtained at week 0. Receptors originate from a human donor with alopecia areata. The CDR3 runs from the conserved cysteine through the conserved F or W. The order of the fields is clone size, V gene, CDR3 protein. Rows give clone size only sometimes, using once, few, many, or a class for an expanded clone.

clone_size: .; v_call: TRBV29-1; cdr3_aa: CSVLDRDHNEQFF
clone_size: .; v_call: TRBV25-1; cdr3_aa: CASSEFGGESYEQYF
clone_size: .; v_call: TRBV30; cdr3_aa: CAWSATGDEAFF
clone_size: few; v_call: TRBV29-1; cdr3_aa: CSVVGGASVGYTF
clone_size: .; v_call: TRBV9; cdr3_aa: CASSASNGGPYNEQFF
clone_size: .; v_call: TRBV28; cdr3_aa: CASSASYMNTEAFF
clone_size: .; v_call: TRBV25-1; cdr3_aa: CASRGQGNYEQYF
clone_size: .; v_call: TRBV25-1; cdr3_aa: CASSANGGPQHF
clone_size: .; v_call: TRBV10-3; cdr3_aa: CAISDYASSTYEQYF
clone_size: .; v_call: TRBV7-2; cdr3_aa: CASSLVTSETQYF
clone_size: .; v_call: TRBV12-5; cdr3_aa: CASGLRSYGYTF
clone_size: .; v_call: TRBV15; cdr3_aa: CATSRDRGENQPQHF
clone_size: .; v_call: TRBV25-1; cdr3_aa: CASSVGDSSAQYF
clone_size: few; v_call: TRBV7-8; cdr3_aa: CASSSGTGGYEQYF